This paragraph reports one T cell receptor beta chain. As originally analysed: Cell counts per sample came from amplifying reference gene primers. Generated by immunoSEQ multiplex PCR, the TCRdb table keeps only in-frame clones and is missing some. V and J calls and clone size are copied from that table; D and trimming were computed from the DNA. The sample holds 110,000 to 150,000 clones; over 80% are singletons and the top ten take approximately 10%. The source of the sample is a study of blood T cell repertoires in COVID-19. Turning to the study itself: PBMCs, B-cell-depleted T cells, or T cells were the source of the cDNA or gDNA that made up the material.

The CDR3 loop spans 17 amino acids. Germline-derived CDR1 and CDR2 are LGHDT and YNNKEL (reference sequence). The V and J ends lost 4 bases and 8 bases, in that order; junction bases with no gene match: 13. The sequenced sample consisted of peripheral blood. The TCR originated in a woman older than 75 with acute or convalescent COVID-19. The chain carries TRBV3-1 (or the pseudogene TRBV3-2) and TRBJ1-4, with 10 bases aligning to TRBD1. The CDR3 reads CASSRTRQGARSEKLFF. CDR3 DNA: TGTGCCAGCAGCCGAACCCGACAGGGGGCGCGAAGCGAAAAACTGTTTTTT.